The 6 T cell receptor beta chains reported below all come from one sample, sequenced in a study of shared clonotypes between healthy human individuals. The protocol was immunoSEQ multiplex PCR, while the TCRdb copy is restricted to in-frame clones and leaves out a portion. This table holds about 1.1 million clones, approximately 80% found once. Sequenced input: memory CD4+ T cells from PBMCs. Subset noted: CD45RA-negative fraction. These receptor sequences come from a man aged 18 to 30 in good health. Some clones in this sample may be carry-over from other donors' samples.

This sequence joins TRBV5-4 and TRBJ2-3; TRBD2 aligns across 8 bases. The CDR3 totals 16 residues. V lost 6 bases and J lost 9; bases outside the gene matches: 18. Per germline, CDR1 SGHNT and CDR2 YYREEE (reference sequence). The DNA for the CDR3 is TGTGCCAGCAACCGTTCAGTAGCGGGGCCGGGGGGGACGCAGTATTTT. It codes for CASNRSVAGPGGTQYF.

The genes are TRBV10-3 and TRBJ2-3; D perhaps matches TRBD2 (5 bases). The CDR3 is 17 amino acids. Trimming shortened V by 0 bases and J by 4 bases, and 17 bases separated the two germline ends. CDR1 is ENHRY and CDR2 is SYGVKD in the germline V gene. The CDR3 sequence: CAISESGSLPGADTQYF. Written as DNA, the CDR3 is TGTGCCATCAGTGAGTCGGGCTCCCTTCCCGGGGCAGATACGCAGTATTTT.

The chain is built from TRBV28 and TRBJ2-5; 10 bases map to TRBD2. The CDR3 runs to 17 residues. CDR1 and CDR2 from the germline V gene are MDHEN and SYDVKM. V was clipped by 5 bases and J by 6 bases; unmatched bases: 15. Here the CDR3 DNA reads TGTGCCAGCAGTCTACCCGGAGCGGGAGGGCTGAAAAAGACCCAGTACTTC. As protein: CASSLPGAGGLKKTQYF.

This clone occurred a few times. This chain joins TRBV7-2 and TRBJ2-1; TRBD2 agrees at 11 bases. The CDR3 spans 16 residues. V trimming: 1 base; J trimming: 4 bases; junction bases outside the gene matches: 3. Germline loops: CDR1 SGHTA, CDR2 FQGNSA. In nucleotides, the CDR3 is TGTGCCAGCAGCTTAGAGGGGACTAGCGGATACAATGAGCAGTTCTTC. The encoded protein is CASSLEGTSGYNEQFF.

This clone was counted once. This chain links TRBV4-2 with TRBJ1-3, with 11 bases that match TRBD1. This CDR3 region has 16 residues. From germline, CDR1 is LGHNA and CDR2 YNFKEQ. Unmatched junction bases numbered 5, after V lost 3 bases and J lost 4 bases. The CDR3 protein is CASSQDRGRSGNTIYF. DNA of the CDR3: TGTGCCAGCAGCCAGGACAGGGGGCGATCAGGAAACACCATATATTTT.

The chain employs TRBV5-1 and TRBJ2-2, with D unresolved. The germline V gene encodes CDR1 SGHRS and CDR2 YFSETQ. This CDR3 is built from 17 residues. The V gene lost 4 bases and the J gene lost 3 bases, with 19 bases spanning the gap. This CDR3 is CASSAVVLSWDTGELFF. The CDR3, as DNA: TGCGCCAGCAGCGCCGTGGTTCTGAGTTGGGACACCGGGGAGCTGTTTTTT.